One and the same sample provided the 29 T cell receptor beta chains below, sequenced in a study of blood T cell repertoires in COVID-19. Using immunoSEQ multiplex PCR, the repertoire was profiled, and TCRdb retains in-frame clones only, with some absent. Here the sample spans 85,000 to 120,000 clones, roughly four fifths being singletons. Specimen: peripheral blood. The receptors were gathered from a woman in her fifties or sixties with acute or convalescent COVID-19.

The chain couples TRBV7-2 to TRBJ2-3, with a tentative D call TRBD2 (7 bases). CDR3 length: 15 amino acids. Germline assignment: CDR1 SGHTA and CDR2 FQGNSA. V was cut by 1 base and J by 4 bases, with 12 bases left in between. The CDR3 DNA reads TGTGCCAGCAGCTTAGAATGGGGGGGCGCAGATACGCAGTATTTT. This codes for CASSLEWGGADTQYF. The full variable domain, its missing parts supplied by reference TRBV7-2 and TRBJ2-3, is GAGVSQSPSNKVTEKGKDVELRCDPISGHTALYWYRQSLGQGLEFLIYFQGNSAPDKSGLPSDRFSAERTGGSVSTLTIQRTQQEDSAVYLCASSLEWGGADTQYFGPGTRLTVL.

The gene calls are TRBV20-1 and TRBJ1-5; D unclear. CDR3 length: 14 residues. V lost 3 bases and J 3 bases, leaving 12 bases between the germline ends. The germline gives CDR1 DFQATT, CDR2 SNEGSKA (reference sequence). Written as DNA, the CDR3 is TGCAGTGCTAGTCGCGGGCCATTCAATCAGCCCCAGCATTTT. Translating it yields CSASRGPFNQPQHF.

The rearrangement uses TRBV7-2 and TRBJ2-1; 9 positions agree with TRBD2. The trim removed 5 bases at V and 7 bases at J, leaving 12 bases unmatched. The germline gives CDR1 SGHTA, CDR2 FQGNSA. This CDR3 has 16 amino acids. CDR3 region: CASSPKRRGGGNEQFF. CDR3 nucleotide sequence: TGTGCCAGCAGCCCCAAGAGGCGGGGGGGCGGGAATGAGCAGTTCTTC. Combining the CDR3 with reference TRBV7-2 and TRBJ2-1 gives the whole variable domain GAGVSQSPSNKVTEKGKDVELRCDPISGHTALYWYRQSLGQGLEFLIYFQGNSAPDKSGLPSDRFSAERTGGSVSTLTIQRTQQEDSAVYLCASSPKRRGGGNEQFFGPGTRLTVL.

The count of this clone is one. The chain combines TRBV30 with TRBJ1-3, with D unresolved. The V gene's germline CDR1 is GTSNPN and CDR2 SVGIG (reference sequence). Trimming left V 5 bases short and J 0 bases short, with 8 bases between. The CDR3 extends over 13 amino acids. The chain's CDR3 is CAWARNSGNTIYF. CDR3 nucleotide sequence: TGTGCCTGGGCGAGAAACTCTGGAAACACCATATATTTT.

The rearrangement links TRBV25-1 to TRBJ1-1, with 9 bases lining up with TRBD1. Germline loops: CDR1 MGHDK, CDR2 SYGVNS. The CDR3 sequence is 14 residues long. After removal of 7 bases from V and 0 bases from J, the junction contained 3 bases not matched to a gene. As DNA, the CDR3 is TGTGCCAGCATTGGACAGGGGCTGAACACTGAAGCTTTCTTT. Its translation is CASIGQGLNTEAFF. The full variable domain, in which reference TRBV25-1 and TRBJ1-1 provide the parts outside the CDR3, is EADIYQTPRYLVIGTGKKITLECSQTMGHDKMYWYQQDPGMELHLIHYSYGVNSTEKGDLSSESTVSRIRTEHFPLTLESARPSHTSQYLCASIGQGLNTEAFFGQGTRLTVV.

The chain joins TRBV27 to TRBJ1-5; 10 bases fit TRBD1. Looked up from germline, CDR1 is MNHEY and CDR2 is SMNVEV (reference sequence). The CDR3 runs to 14 residues. J was trimmed by 5 bases and V by 6 bases; bases with no gene match: 4. CDR3 loop: CASRSGTGDQPQHF. The CDR3 DNA is TGTGCCAGCAGGAGTGGGACAGGGGATCAGCCCCAGCATTTT.

The chain is built from TRBV2 and TRBJ2-5; 10 bases match TRBD2. Germline V gene sequence: CDR1 SNHLY, CDR2 FYNNEI. The CDR3 is 14 amino acids. Germline trimming cut 5 bases from V and 5 bases from J; bases unmatched to any gene: 5. CDR3 coding DNA: TGTGCCAGCAGTCGGACTAGCGGCGGGGAGACCCAGTACTTC. Translation gives CASSRTSGGETQYF.

This clone was observed at least ten times. This chain links TRBV27 with TRBJ2-7, with 7 bases identical to TRBD2. This CDR3 is built from 14 residues. V was clipped by 5 bases and J by 3 bases; unmatched bases: 7. Germline V gene data show CDR1 as MNHEY and CDR2 as SMNVEV (reference sequence). The CDR3 spells CASSHSGKSYEQYF. Here the CDR3 DNA reads TGTGCCAGCAGTCACAGCGGGAAGAGCTACGAGCAGTACTTC.

V and J are TRBV28 and TRBJ2-5; 9 nucleotides match TRBD1. V dropped 3 bases and J dropped 2; count of bases not matched to a gene: 7. The germline gives CDR1 MDHEN, CDR2 SYDVKM. This CDR3 comprises 16 residues. Here the CDR3 DNA reads TGTGCCAGCAGTTTCGGGACAGGGACCTCTCAAGAGACCCAGTACTTC. Amino acid sequence: CASSFGTGTSQETQYF.

This chain links TRBV7-2 with TRBJ1-5; D gene ambiguous. In germline, CDR1 is SGHTA, CDR2 FQGNSA. The CDR3 contains 12 residues. Trimming stripped 8 bases from V and 1 base from J, with 6 bases between. The CDR3: CASSRSNQPQHF. In nucleotides, the CDR3 is TGTGCCAGCTCCCGGAGCAATCAGCCCCAGCATTTT.

The chain employs TRBV5-6 and TRBJ2-2, with 14 positions matching TRBD2. This CDR3 is built from 19 residues. The ends lost 7 bases at V and 1 base at J; junction bases unmatched: 12. Germline V lookup: CDR1 SGHDT, CDR2 YYEEEE. The CDR3 loop is CASGLRLAGGPVNTGELFF. For the CDR3, the DNA is TGTGCCAGCGGATTGAGACTAGCGGGAGGGCCGGTGAACACCGGGGAGCTGTTTTTT. The full variable domain, its missing parts supplied by reference TRBV5-6 and TRBJ2-2, is DAGVTQSPTHLIKTRGQQVTLRCSPKSGHDTVSWYQQALGQGPQFIFQYYEEEERQRGNFPDRFSGHQFPNYSSELNVNALLLGDSALYLCASGLRLAGGPVNTGELFFGEGSRLTVL.

V and J are TRBV5-1 and TRBJ2-7, with 11 bases that match TRBD2. J was trimmed by 2 bases and V by 4 bases; bases with no gene match: 2. Germline-derived CDR1 and CDR2 are SGHRS and YFSETQ. The CDR3 covers 14 residues. The CDR3 sequence is CASSETSGAYEQYF. The DNA of the CDR3 is TGCGCCAGCAGCGAGACTAGCGGGGCCTACGAGCAGTACTTC.

J is TRBJ1-2 and V is TRBV19; TRBD1 matches 7 bases. This CDR3 spans 17 amino acids. The germline V gene encodes CDR1 LNHDA and CDR2 SQIVND (reference sequence). V shed 6 bases, J shed 4 bases, and the junction held 17 bases outside the gene matches. CDR3 nucleotide sequence: TGTGCCAGTAGCAATCGACAGGGTATGACTCCGGGCTATGGCTACACCTTC. Amino acid sequence: CASSNRQGMTPGYGYTF.

The rearrangement links TRBV19 to TRBJ2-3; tentatively, D is TRBD1 (7 bases). Trimming removed 6 bases from V and 7 bases from J, with 20 bases in between. CDR3 length: 15 residues. In germline, CDR1 is LNHDA, CDR2 SQIVND (reference sequence). CDR3 in amino acids: CASSLAMGGQNTQYF. CDR3 nucleotide sequence: TGTGCCAGTAGCCTTGCGATGGGGGGACAGAATACGCAGTATTTT.

The chain joins TRBV6-4 to TRBJ2-3; TRBD2 agrees at 16 bases. CDR1 MRHNA and CDR2 SNTAGT come from the germline V gene. The CDR3 covers 18 residues. V trimming: 0 bases; J trimming: 4 bases; junction bases outside the gene matches: 4. The CDR3 loop reads CASSDSGTSGGAPDTQYF. CDR3 DNA sequence: TGTGCCAGCAGTGACTCCGGGACTAGCGGGGGGGCACCAGATACGCAGTATTTT.

The chain has TRBV5-1 and TRBJ2-2, with 9 nucleotides matching TRBD1. CDR3 size: 16 residues. The ends lost 3 bases at V and 7 bases at J; junction bases unmatched: 10. Germline-derived CDR1 and CDR2 are SGHRS and YFSETQ. This CDR3 is CASSWLQGAQGGELFF. CDR3 coding DNA: TGCGCCAGCAGCTGGTTACAGGGGGCGCAGGGCGGGGAGCTGTTTTTT.

V usage is TRBV3-1 (or the pseudogene TRBV3-2) and J usage is TRBJ2-7, with D maybe TRBD2 (6 bases). The V gene lost 1 base and the J gene lost 1 base, with 11 bases spanning the gap. Germline CDR1 LGHDT, CDR2 YNNKEL (reference sequence). The CDR3 is made up of 15 amino acids. In DNA form, the CDR3 reads TGTGCCAGCAGCCAAGGTGCTAGCGCTTCCTACGAGCAGTACTTC. Protein sequence: CASSQGASASYEQYF.

This clone was observed a handful of times. V is TRBV14 and J is TRBJ1-2; the match to TRBD1 covers 11 bases. Germline V gives CDR1 SGHDN, CDR2 FVKESK. The CDR3 is 13 residues long. The junction had 2 bases not matched to a gene; V was cut back by 5 bases and J by 6 bases. The CDR3 is CASSGTGGNGYTF. The CDR3, as DNA: TGTGCCAGCAGCGGGACAGGGGGTAATGGCTACACCTTC.

The J gene is TRBJ1-5, the V gene TRBV2; 7 nucleotides match TRBD1. The CDR3 loop spans 15 amino acids. The germline CDR1 and CDR2 sequences are SNHLY and FYNNEI. Germline trimming cut 3 bases from V and 7 bases from J; bases unmatched to any gene: 9. The CDR3 sequence is CASSDFETGSQPQHF. The CDR3 DNA reads as TGTGCCAGCAGTGATTTTGAGACAGGGTCCCAGCCCCAGCATTTT.

Of note for this clone: At one end, the junction sequence differs from germline, possibly due to a read error. The chain uses TRBV2 and TRBJ2-2; a possible D gene is TRBD1 (6 bases). Germline V gene lookup returns CDR1 SNHLY and CDR2 FYNNEI. CDR3 length: 15 residues. The CDR3 region has the DNA TGTGCCAGCAGGGAAGCACAGGGTGGCACCGGGGAGCTGTTTTTT. Protein: CASREAQGGTGELFF.

V gene TRBV19 combines with J gene TRBJ2-3, with 12 positions matching TRBD2. This CDR3 region has 19 residues. Germline CDR1 and CDR2: LNHDA and SQIVND (reference sequence). After removal of 5 bases from V and 5 bases from J, the junction contained 17 bases not matched to a gene. The CDR3: CASSLQPRLAGASRDTQYF. In DNA form, the CDR3 reads TGTGCCAGTAGTCTACAACCCCGACTAGCGGGAGCATCCAGAGATACGCAGTATTTT.

This chain uses TRBV10-3 with TRBJ2-1, with 8 bases identical to TRBD2. CDR1 and CDR2 (germline): ENHRY, SYGVKD. J was trimmed by 3 bases and V by 3 bases; bases with no gene match: 4. The CDR3 spans 15 residues. DNA for the CDR3: TGTGCCATCAGTGACTTTAGCGGGAACTACAATGAGCAGTTCTTC. Residues: CAISDFSGNYNEQFF.

The chain is built from TRBV28 and TRBJ2-1, with 8 bases aligning to TRBD2. With 5 bases clipped from V and 2 bases from J, the junction kept 8 bases outside the gene matches. The CDR3 contains 16 residues. The germline V gene has CDR1 MDHEN and CDR2 SYDVKM. The CDR3: CASSHGTSGAYNEQFF. The CDR3 DNA is TGTGCCAGCAGTCACGGGACTAGTGGGGCCTACAATGAGCAGTTCTTC.

This clone was counted a few times. The genes are TRBV7-3 and TRBJ1-5; D is undetermined. CDR3 length: 13 amino acids. V lost 4 bases, J lost 4 bases, and 8 bases lay in between. Germline V gene lookup returns CDR1 SGHTA and CDR2 FQGTGA. The CDR3 nucleotides read TGTGCCAGCAGCTCTGGTAGAAATCAGCCCCAGCATTTT. Its translation: CASSSGRNQPQHF.

This clone has only one observation. V gene TRBV7-8 combines with J gene TRBJ1-4; D is ambiguous. Trimming stripped 0 bases from V and 4 bases from J, with 12 bases between. The CDR3 covers 16 residues. The germline V gene encodes CDR1 SGHVS and CDR2 FQNEAQ. The CDR3 DNA is TGTGCCAGCAGCTTAGCGACGGGGAGACTTAATGAAAAACTGTTTTTT. Protein sequence: CASSLATGRLNEKLFF.

The rearrangement links TRBV19 to TRBJ1-5, with D unclear. The germline V and J ends were trimmed by 7 bases and 3 bases, with 16 bases remaining between them. The CDR3 loop spans 15 amino acids. Germline assignment: CDR1 LNHDA and CDR2 SQIVND (reference sequence). CDR3 DNA sequence: TGTGCCAGTACAGAAAGAACAGACCACAATCAGCCCCAGCATTTT. Protein sequence: CASTERTDHNQPQHF.

The gene calls are TRBV4-1 and TRBJ2-7, with D possibly being TRBD1 (6 bases). The CDR3 covers 16 residues. CDR1 MGHRA and CDR2 YSYEKL come from the germline V gene. The V gene lost 5 bases and the J gene lost 2 bases, with 19 bases spanning the gap. CDR3 bases: TGCGCCAGCAGCTCATCCGGGACACCTCCAGCCTACGAGCAGTACTTC. Residues: CASSSSGTPPAYEQYF.

The J gene is TRBJ1-5, the V gene TRBV6-6; 7 nucleotides match TRBD1. The CDR3 has 15 residues. CDR1 MNHNY and CDR2 SVGAGI come from the germline V gene (reference sequence). The trim removed 6 bases at V and 3 bases at J, leaving 8 bases unmatched. CDR3 coding DNA: TGTGCCAGCAGACTACGGGGGACAGTCAATCAGCCCCAGCATTTT. Its protein is CASRLRGTVNQPQHF.

The chain recombines TRBV29-1 with TRBJ1-2; 7 nucleotides match TRBD1. The V and J ends lost 6 bases and 3 bases, in that order; junction bases with no gene match: 1. This CDR3 region has 11 residues. Germline CDR1 and CDR2: SQVTM and ANQGSEA. The CDR3 bases are TGCAGCGTCGGACAGGACTATGGCTACACCTTC. Translated: CSVGQDYGYTF.